A single sample is the source of the 27 T cell receptor beta chains below, sequenced in a study of cytomegalovirus exposure and HLA in healthy donors. 13 Jbeta primers and 60 Vbeta primers were used for the PCR. Profiling relied on immunoSEQ multiplex PCR, and the TCRdb table lists in-frame clones only, not all of them. Of approximately 110,000 clones in the sample, less than 80% are singletons; the top ten hold around 4%. Sample: PBMCs. Source of these receptors: a man in his thirties or forties in good health and CMV-seropositive.

V is TRBV11-3 and J is TRBJ2-7, with 7 bases aligning to TRBD1. The CDR3 is 17 amino acids. V was pared by 5 bases and J by 4 bases, with 17 bases of the junction left unmatched. Germline V lookup: CDR1 SGHNT, CDR2 YENEEA. CDR3 protein: CASSTNRDSRPGYEQYF. Here the CDR3 DNA reads TGTGCCAGCAGCACCAACCGGGACAGTCGACCGGGTTACGAGCAGTACTTC.

The V gene is TRBV29-1, the J gene TRBJ2-4; D may be TRBD2 (5 bases). Germline V gene data show CDR1 as SQVTM and CDR2 as ANQGSEA. Between the trimmed V and J ends, which lost 4 bases and 9 bases, there was a span of 19 bases. This CDR3 contains 14 residues. CDR3 residues: CSVGMFSSGSIQYF. DNA of the CDR3: TGCAGCGTTGGAATGTTTTCAAGTGGGAGCATTCAGTACTTC.

V and J are TRBV5-8 and TRBJ1-1; D uncertain. Per the germline V gene, CDR1 is SGHTS and CDR2 is YDEGEE. This CDR3 is built from 16 residues. Trimming shortened V by 0 bases and J by 4 bases, and 16 bases separated the two germline ends. CDR3 sequence (DNA): TGTGCCAGCAGCTTGGCCCCAGCTAGTGGGAGCACTGAAGCTTTCTTT. It specifies CASSLAPASGSTEAFF.

The V call is TRBV19, the J call TRBJ2-6, with D maybe TRBD1 (6 bases). CDR3 size: 16 residues. V was shortened by 5 bases and J by 2 bases, with 13 bases between the two germline ends. Germline V lookup: CDR1 LNHDA, CDR2 SQIVND (reference sequence). CDR3 in DNA: TGTGCCAGTAGTGGCAGGGGTATCGCTGGGGCCAACGTCCTGACTTTC. Its translation: CASSGRGIAGANVLTF.

This clone has more than one count but fewer than ten. This sequence joins TRBV7-9 and TRBJ1-5, with TRBD1 matching over 12 bases. CDR3 length: 16 amino acids. Trimming removed 2 bases from V and 5 bases from J; junction bases left unmatched: 4. Germline CDR1 reads SEHNR; CDR2 reads FQNEAQ (reference sequence). In DNA form, the CDR3 reads TGTGCCAGCAGCTTATCGGGACAGGGGGCCTATCAGCCCCAGCATTTT. It is translated as CASSLSGQGAYQPQHF.

This clone has more than one count but fewer than ten. This rearrangement joins TRBV6-4 to TRBJ1-2, with D uncertain. Germline lookup yields CDR1 MRHNA and CDR2 SNTAGT. This CDR3 contains 13 residues. V was shortened by 6 bases and J by 1 base, with 9 bases between the two germline ends. The CDR3 coding sequence is TGTGCCAGCAGCGGGAACAGTAACTATGGCTACACCTTC. It translates to CASSGNSNYGYTF.

This chain joins TRBV5-1 and TRBJ1-2; D not certain. V lost 3 bases to trimming and J lost 2 bases, with 8 bases between them. CDR1 is SGHRS, CDR2 YFSETQ, per germline. The CDR3 contains 13 residues. The CDR3 loop reads CASSSDSNYGYTF. The CDR3 bases are TGCGCCAGCAGCTCGGACTCAAACTATGGCTACACCTTC.

J is TRBJ1-5 and V is TRBV6-1, with D perhaps TRBD1 (6 bases). Trimming cost V 10 bases and J 3 bases, with 10 bases left between them. Looked up from germline, CDR1 is MNHNS and CDR2 is SASEGT. CDR3 length: 12 residues. DNA of the CDR3: TGTGCCACACAGGGTCCCAATCAGCCCCAGCATTTT. Translating gives CATQGPNQPQHF.

This clone showed up just once. The chain employs TRBV5-4 and TRBJ1-2, with D possibly TRBD1 on 5 matching bases. V lost 0 bases and J lost 8, with 8 bases in between. Germline V lookup: CDR1 SGHNT, CDR2 YYREEE (reference sequence). The CDR3 runs to 12 residues. CDR3 coding DNA: TGTGCCAGCAGCTTGGGGGGCGAAGGCTACACCTTC. Translating it yields CASSLGGEGYTF.

This clone has just one count. In DNA form, the CDR3 reads TGTGCCAGTAGTATACTGACAGAAAGCGAGCAGTACTTC. Protein sequence: CASSILTESEQYF. The V and J genes are TRBV19 and TRBJ2-7, with D maybe TRBD1 (5 bases). Trimming stripped 2 bases from V and 6 bases from J, with 11 bases between. The CDR3 totals 13 residues. The V gene's germline CDR1 is LNHDA and CDR2 SQIVND (reference sequence).

This clone was found a few times. V gene TRBV11-3 combines with J gene TRBJ2-3, with a tentative D call TRBD2 (7 bases). Germline V gene data show CDR1 as SGHNT and CDR2 as YENEEA. V was clipped by 3 bases and J by 5 bases, with 24 bases between them. The length of the CDR3 is 18 residues. CDR3 region: CASSFGDWRGPRGDTQYF. The CDR3 bases are TGTGCCAGCAGCTTTGGGGATTGGCGGGGGCCCCGGGGAGATACGCAGTATTTT.

The chain carries TRBV7-6 and TRBJ2-3, with D tentatively TRBD1 (6 bases). The V end was cut by 5 bases, the J end by 3 bases, with 15 bases between. Germline CDR1 reads SGHVS; CDR2 reads FNYEAQ. The CDR3 has 15 residues. The CDR3 spells CASSRTGFRTDTQYF. The CDR3 nucleotides are TGTGCCAGCAGCCGCACAGGGTTTCGGACAGATACGCAGTATTTT.

This sequence joins TRBV11-2 and TRBJ1-2, with 7 bases fitting TRBD1. CDR1 and CDR2 (germline): SGHAT, FQNNGV. The V segment lost 5 bases and the J segment 2 bases; nucleotides outside the gene matches: 11. There are 16 residues in the CDR3. Here the CDR3 DNA reads TGTGCCAGCAGCACACCCCGGGACAGAAAAAACTATGGCTACACCTTC. It translates to CASSTPRDRKNYGYTF.

This chain links TRBV6-6 with TRBJ2-2; no definite D call. Trimming stripped 4 bases from V and 4 bases from J, with 16 bases between. CDR1 MNHNY and CDR2 SVGAGI come from the germline V gene (reference sequence). This CDR3 is 16 amino acids long. The CDR3 protein is CASSSRRRIITGELFF. For the CDR3, the DNA is TGTGCCAGCAGTTCCCGCCGGAGAATTATCACCGGGGAGCTGTTTTTT.

The gene calls are TRBV5-1 and TRBJ1-2; no reliable D call. The length of the CDR3 is 13 residues. CDR1 and CDR2 from the germline V gene are SGHRS and YFSETQ. Deletions cut 0 bases from V and 8 bases from J, with 11 bases between. CDR3 region: CASSLDPGGGYTF. The CDR3 DNA follows: TGCGCCAGCAGCTTGGATCCGGGAGGCGGCTACACCTTC.

J is TRBJ2-1 and V is TRBV30; 7 nucleotides line up with TRBD2. J was trimmed by 9 bases and V by 4 bases; bases with no gene match: 6. Germline CDR1 reads GTSNPN; CDR2 reads SVGIG (reference sequence). The CDR3 is made up of 12 amino acids. The CDR3 DNA reads TGTGCCTGGAACAGACTAGCTGTTGAGCAGTTCTTC. Translating gives CAWNRLAVEQFF.

This clone was picked up a small number of times. This rearrangement joins TRBV11-2 to TRBJ1-6; TRBD1 matches 8 bases. In germline, CDR1 is SGHAT, CDR2 FQNNGV. The CDR3 is made up of 14 amino acids. The trim removed 3 bases at V and 10 bases at J, leaving 5 bases unmatched. This CDR3 is CASSFGQGQSPLHF. The CDR3 DNA follows: TGTGCCAGCAGCTTTGGACAGGGACAATCACCCCTCCACTTT.

The chain recombines TRBV7-9 with TRBJ1-1; TRBD1 matches at 11 bases. The CDR3 spans 16 residues. Germline V lookup: CDR1 SEHNR, CDR2 FQNEAQ (reference sequence). J lost 10 bases, V lost 0 bases, and 10 bases had no gene match. DNA for the CDR3: TGTGCCAGCAGCTTAGCATCGGGACAGGGGGAGTTAAGAGCTTTCTTT. It specifies CASSLASGQGELRAFF. The variable domain in full, completed from reference TRBV7-9 and TRBJ1-1, reads DTGVSQNPRHKITKRGQNVTFRCDPISEHNRLYWYRQTLGQGPEFLTYFQNEAQLEKSRLLSDRFSAERPKGSFSTLEIQRTEQGDSAMYLCASSLASGQGELRAFFGQGTRLTVV.

This chain joins TRBV5-1 and TRBJ2-3; perhaps TRBD2 as D (6 bases). The CDR3 is 13 amino acids. Germline V lookup: CDR1 SGHRS, CDR2 YFSETQ. Deletions cut 4 bases from V and 4 bases from J, with 10 bases between. Written as DNA, the CDR3 is TGCGCCAGCAGCCCCCCGGGGGCAGATACGCAGTATTTT. It yields the protein CASSPPGADTQYF. Full variable domain (missing parts from reference TRBV5-1 and TRBJ2-3): KAGVTQTPRYLIKTRGQQVTLSCSPISGHRSVSWYQQTPGQGLQFLFEYFSETQRNKGNFPGRFSGRQFSNSRSEMNVSTLELGDSALYLCASSPPGADTQYFGPGTRLTVL.

This clone appeared once. The chain couples TRBV4-1 to TRBJ2-7; 9 positions agree with TRBD1. The J segment lost 3 bases and the V segment lost 6 bases, leaving 3 bases of the junction unmatched. This CDR3 region has 13 residues. Germline V lookup: CDR1 MGHRA, CDR2 YSYEKL. CDR3 nucleotides: TGCGCCAGCAGACCGGACAGGGGCTACGAGCAGTACTTC. Translating gives CASRPDRGYEQYF.

The J gene is TRBJ1-1, the V gene TRBV6-5; D perhaps matches TRBD1 (6 bases). The CDR3 runs 13 residues. The germline gives CDR1 MNHEY, CDR2 SVGAGI. The V gene lost 5 bases and the J gene lost 4 bases, with 11 bases spanning the gap. CDR3 in DNA: TGTGCCAGCAGTCCCGGACAGATCACTGAAGCTTTCTTT. Encoded protein: CASSPGQITEAFF.

The chain has TRBV5-4 and TRBJ1-1; D is unclear. V shed 6 bases and J shed 3 bases, with 12 bases lying between them. From germline, CDR1 is SGHNT and CDR2 YYREEE (reference sequence). The CDR3 length is 13 residues. CDR3 DNA sequence: TGTGCCAGCACCCCCGTGGGAGACACTGAAGCTTTCTTT. Translation gives CASTPVGDTEAFF.

This chain links TRBV2 with TRBJ2-7, with D possibly TRBD2 on 6 matching bases. The CDR3 contains 13 residues. CDR1 is SNHLY, CDR2 FYNNEI, per germline. CDR3 sequence reads: CADPGLWVNEQYF. The CDR3 nucleotides are TGTGCAGATCCGGGACTCTGGGTAAACGAGCAGTACTTC. The full variable domain, with the rest looked up from reference TRBV2 and TRBJ2-7, is EPEVTQTPSHQVTQMGQEVILRCVPISNHLYFYWYRQILGQKVEFLVSFYNNEISEKSEIFDDQFSVERPDGSNFTLKIRSTKLEDSAMYFCADPGLWVNEQYFGPGTRLTVT.

This clone was detected ten times or more. The gene calls are TRBV4-2 and TRBJ2-6, with 11 bases aligning to TRBD2. Trimming at V came to 1 base and at J to 3 bases, leaving 5 bases not matched to a gene. The CDR3 consists of 18 residues. Germline V gene sequence: CDR1 LGHNA, CDR2 YNFKEQ. CDR3: CASSQAHSGGDGANVLTF. The DNA for the CDR3 is TGTGCCAGCAGCCAAGCCCATAGCGGGGGGGATGGGGCCAACGTCCTGACTTTC.

This clone turned up a few times. The rearrangement links TRBV6-5 to TRBJ1-4; a possible D gene is TRBD1 (6 bases). V was trimmed by 0 bases and J by 5 bases, leaving 10 bases between them. The CDR3 loop spans 15 amino acids. The germline V gene encodes CDR1 MNHEY and CDR2 SVGAGI. CDR3 sequence: CASSYSGAQNEKLFF. The CDR3 DNA reads as TGTGCCAGCAGTTACTCGGGGGCGCAAAATGAAAAACTGTTTTTT.

The chain uses TRBV4-2 and TRBJ2-3, with 7 bases that match TRBD2. This CDR3 is 17 amino acids long. The J segment lost 2 bases and the V segment lost 4 bases, leaving 12 bases of the junction unmatched. CDR1 is LGHNA and CDR2 is YNFKEQ in the germline V gene. Written as DNA, the CDR3 is TGTGCCAGCAGCCTGATGTTGGGGGGGGAGGTCACAGATACGCAGTATTTT. Residues: CASSLMLGGEVTDTQYF.

This clone was observed a few times. The chain has TRBV7-9 and TRBJ2-4; 9 bases map to TRBD1. After removal of 6 bases from V and 1 base from J, the junction contained 4 bases not matched to a gene. This CDR3 comprises 15 residues. From germline, CDR1 is SEHNR and CDR2 FQNEAQ (reference sequence). The CDR3 DNA reads TGTGCCAGCAGTCTTACAGGGGGCGCCAAAAACATTCAGTACTTC. It is translated as CASSLTGGAKNIQYF.